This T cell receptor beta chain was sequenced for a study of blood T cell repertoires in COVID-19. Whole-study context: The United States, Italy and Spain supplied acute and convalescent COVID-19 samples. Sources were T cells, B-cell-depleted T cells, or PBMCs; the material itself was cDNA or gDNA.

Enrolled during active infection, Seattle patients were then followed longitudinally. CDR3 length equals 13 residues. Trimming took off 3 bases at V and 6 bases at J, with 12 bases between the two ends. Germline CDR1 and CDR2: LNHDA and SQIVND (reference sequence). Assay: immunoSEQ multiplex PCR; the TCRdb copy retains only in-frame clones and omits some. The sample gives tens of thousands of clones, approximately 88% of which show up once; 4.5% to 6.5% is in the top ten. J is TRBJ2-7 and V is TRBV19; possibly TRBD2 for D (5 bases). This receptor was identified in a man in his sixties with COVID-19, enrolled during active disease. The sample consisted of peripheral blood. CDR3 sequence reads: CASSIARAGEQYF. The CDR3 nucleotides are TGTGCCAGTAGTATCGCTCGGGCGGGCGAGCAGTACTTC.